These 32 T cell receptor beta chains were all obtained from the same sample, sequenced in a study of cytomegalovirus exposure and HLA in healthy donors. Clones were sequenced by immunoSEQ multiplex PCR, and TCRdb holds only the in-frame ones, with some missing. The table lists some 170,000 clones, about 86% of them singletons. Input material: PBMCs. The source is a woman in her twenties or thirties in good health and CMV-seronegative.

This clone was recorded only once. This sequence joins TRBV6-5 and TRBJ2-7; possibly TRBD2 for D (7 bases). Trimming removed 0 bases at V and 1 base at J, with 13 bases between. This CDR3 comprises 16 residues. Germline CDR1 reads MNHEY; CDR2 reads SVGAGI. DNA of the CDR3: TGTGCCAGCAGTTACTCAGGGGGGGGATCGTCCTACGAGCAGTACTTC. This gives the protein CASSYSGGGSSYEQYF.

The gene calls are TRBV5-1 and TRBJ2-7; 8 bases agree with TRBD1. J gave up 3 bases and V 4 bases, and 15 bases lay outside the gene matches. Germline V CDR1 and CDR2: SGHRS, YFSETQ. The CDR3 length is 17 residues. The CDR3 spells CASSEGTGGGGRYEQYF. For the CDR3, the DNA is TGCGCCAGCAGCGAAGGGACAGGTGGAGGAGGGCGCTACGAGCAGTACTTC.

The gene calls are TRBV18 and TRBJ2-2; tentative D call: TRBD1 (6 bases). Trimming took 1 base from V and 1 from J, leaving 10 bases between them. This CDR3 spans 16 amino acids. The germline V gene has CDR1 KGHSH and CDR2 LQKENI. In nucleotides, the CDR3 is TGTGCCAGCTCACCACAGCCGGGACAGAACACCGGGGAGCTGTTTTTT. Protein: CASSPQPGQNTGELFF.

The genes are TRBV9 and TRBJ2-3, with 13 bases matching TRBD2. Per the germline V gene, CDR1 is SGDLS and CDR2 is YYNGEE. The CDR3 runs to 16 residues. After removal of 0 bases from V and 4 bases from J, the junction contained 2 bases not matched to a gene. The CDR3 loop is CASSVGTSGGADTQYF. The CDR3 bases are TGTGCCAGCAGCGTAGGTACTAGCGGGGGGGCAGATACGCAGTATTTT.

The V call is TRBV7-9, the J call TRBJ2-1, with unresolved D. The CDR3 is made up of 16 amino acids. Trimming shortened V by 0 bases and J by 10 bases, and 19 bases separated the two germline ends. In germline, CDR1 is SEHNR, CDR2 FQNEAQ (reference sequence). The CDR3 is CASSLAPRRNAAEQFF. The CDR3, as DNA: TGTGCCAGCAGCTTAGCCCCGCGGCGTAACGCAGCAGAGCAGTTCTTC.

The CDR3 DNA is TGTGCCAGCGGAAGGAGCTCCTATAATTCACCCCTCCACTTT. It encodes CASGRSSYNSPLHF. The chain combines TRBV6-5 with TRBJ1-6; no clear D gene. In germline, CDR1 is MNHEY, CDR2 SVGAGI. This CDR3 comprises 14 residues. V was trimmed by 8 bases and J by 0 bases, leaving 8 bases between them.

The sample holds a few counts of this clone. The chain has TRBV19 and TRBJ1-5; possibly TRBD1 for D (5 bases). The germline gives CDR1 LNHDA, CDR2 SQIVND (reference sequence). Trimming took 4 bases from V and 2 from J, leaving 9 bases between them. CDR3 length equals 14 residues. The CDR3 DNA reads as TGTGCCAGTAGTAGTGGACACCGCAATCAGCCCCAGCATTTT. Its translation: CASSSGHRNQPQHF.

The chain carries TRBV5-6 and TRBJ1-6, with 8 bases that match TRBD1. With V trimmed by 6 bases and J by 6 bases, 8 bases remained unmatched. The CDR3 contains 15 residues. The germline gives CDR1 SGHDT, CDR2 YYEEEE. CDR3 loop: CASIRSGQGNSPLHF. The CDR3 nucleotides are TGTGCCAGCATCCGCTCCGGACAGGGTAATTCACCCCTCCACTTT.

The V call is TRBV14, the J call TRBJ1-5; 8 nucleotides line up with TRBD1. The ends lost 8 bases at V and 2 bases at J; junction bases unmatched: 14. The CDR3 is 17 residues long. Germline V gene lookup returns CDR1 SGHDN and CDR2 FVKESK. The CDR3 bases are TGTGCCAGCTCAGATAGGGCAGGGGGCTTGGGCAATCAGCCCCAGCATTTT. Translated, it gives CASSDRAGGLGNQPQHF.

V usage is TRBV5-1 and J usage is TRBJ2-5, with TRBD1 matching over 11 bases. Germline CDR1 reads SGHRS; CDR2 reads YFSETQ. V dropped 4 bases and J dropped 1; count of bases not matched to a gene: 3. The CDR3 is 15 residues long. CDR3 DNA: TGCGCCAGCAGCCCCGGGACAGGGGGCCAAGAGACCCAGTACTTC. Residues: CASSPGTGGQETQYF.

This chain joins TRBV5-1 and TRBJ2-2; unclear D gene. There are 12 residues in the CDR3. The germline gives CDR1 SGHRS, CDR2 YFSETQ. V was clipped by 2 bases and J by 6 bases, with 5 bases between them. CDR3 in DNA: TGCGCCAGCAGCTTACTCGCCGGGGAGCTGTTTTTT. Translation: CASSLLAGELFF.

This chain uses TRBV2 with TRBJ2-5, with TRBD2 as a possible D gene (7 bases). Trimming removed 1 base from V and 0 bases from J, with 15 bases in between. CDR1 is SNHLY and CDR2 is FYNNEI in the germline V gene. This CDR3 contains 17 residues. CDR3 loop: CASSEGSAGAYQETQYF. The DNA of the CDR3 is TGTGCCAGCAGTGAAGGGTCGGCGGGGGCCTACCAAGAGACCCAGTACTTC.

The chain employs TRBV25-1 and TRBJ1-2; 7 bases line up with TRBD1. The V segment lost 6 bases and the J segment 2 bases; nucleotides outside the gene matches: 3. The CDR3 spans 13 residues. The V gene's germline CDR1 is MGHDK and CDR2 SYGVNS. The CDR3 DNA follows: TGTGCCAGCAGCAGGGGGTTCAACTATGGCTACACCTTC. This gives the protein CASSRGFNYGYTF.

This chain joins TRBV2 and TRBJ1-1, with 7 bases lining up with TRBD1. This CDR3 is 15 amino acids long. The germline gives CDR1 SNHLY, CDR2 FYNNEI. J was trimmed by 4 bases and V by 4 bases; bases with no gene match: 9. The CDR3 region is CASSVSPQGGTEAFF. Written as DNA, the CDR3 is TGTGCCAGCAGTGTCAGCCCGCAGGGGGGCACTGAAGCTTTCTTT. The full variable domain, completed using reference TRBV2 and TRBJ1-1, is EPEVTQTPSHQVTQMGQEVILRCVPISNHLYFYWYRQILGQKVEFLVSFYNNEISEKSEIFDDQFSVERPDGSNFTLKIRSTKLEDSAMYFCASSVSPQGGTEAFFGQGTRLTVV.

The CDR3 DNA is TGTGCCAGTAGTATAACACCGAACACTGAAGCTTTCTTT. Its protein is CASSITPNTEAFF. The chain uses TRBV19 and TRBJ1-1; D is unresolved. The CDR3 loop spans 13 amino acids. V lost 2 bases, J lost 1 base, and 5 bases lay in between. Germline V gene data show CDR1 as LNHDA and CDR2 as SQIVND (reference sequence). Drawing the rest from reference TRBV19 and TRBJ1-1, the complete variable domain is DGGITQSPKYLFRKEGQNVTLSCEQNLNHDAMYWYRQDPGQGLRLIYYSQIVNDFQKGDIAEGYSVSREKKESFPLTVTSAQKNPTAFYLCASSITPNTEAFFGQGTRLTVV.

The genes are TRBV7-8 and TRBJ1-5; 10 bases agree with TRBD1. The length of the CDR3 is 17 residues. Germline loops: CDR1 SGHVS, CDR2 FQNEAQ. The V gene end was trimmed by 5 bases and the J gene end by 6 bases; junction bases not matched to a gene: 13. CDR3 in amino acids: CASSPNGGQGIIQPQHF. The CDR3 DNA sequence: TGTGCCAGCAGCCCAAACGGGGGACAGGGGATAATTCAGCCCCAGCATTTT. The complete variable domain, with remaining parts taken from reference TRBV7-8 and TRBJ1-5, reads GAGVSQSPRYKVAKRGQDVALRCDPISGHVSLFWYQQALGQGPEFLTYFQNEAQLDKSGLPSDRFFAERPEGSVSTLKIQRTQQEDSAVYLCASSPNGGQGIIQPQHFGDGTRLSIL.

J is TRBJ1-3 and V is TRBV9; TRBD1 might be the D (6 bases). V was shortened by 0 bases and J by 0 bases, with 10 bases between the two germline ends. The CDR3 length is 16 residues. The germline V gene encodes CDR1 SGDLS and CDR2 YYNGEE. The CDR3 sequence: CASSVGVRGSGNTIYF. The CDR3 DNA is TGTGCCAGCAGCGTAGGGGTCAGGGGCTCTGGAAACACCATATATTTT. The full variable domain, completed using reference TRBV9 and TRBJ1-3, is DSGVTQTPKHLITATGQRVTLRCSPRSGDLSVYWYQQSLDQGLQFLIQYYNGEERAKGNILERFSAQQFPDLHSELNLSSLELGDSALYFCASSVGVRGSGNTIYFGEGSWLTVV.

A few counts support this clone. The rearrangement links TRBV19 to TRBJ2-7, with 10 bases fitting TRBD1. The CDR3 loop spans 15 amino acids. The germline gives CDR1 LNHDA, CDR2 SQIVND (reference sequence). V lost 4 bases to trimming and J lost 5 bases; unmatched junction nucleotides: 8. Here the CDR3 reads CASSTQGTGVDEQYF. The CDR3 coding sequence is TGTGCCAGTAGTACCCAAGGGACAGGGGTTGACGAGCAGTACTTC.

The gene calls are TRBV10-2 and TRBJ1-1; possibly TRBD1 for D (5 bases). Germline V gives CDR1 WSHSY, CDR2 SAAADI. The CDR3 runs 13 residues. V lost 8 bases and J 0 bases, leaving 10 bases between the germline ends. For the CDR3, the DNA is TGCGCCAGCGGGGGGACCTTGAACACTGAAGCTTTCTTT. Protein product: CASGGTLNTEAFF.

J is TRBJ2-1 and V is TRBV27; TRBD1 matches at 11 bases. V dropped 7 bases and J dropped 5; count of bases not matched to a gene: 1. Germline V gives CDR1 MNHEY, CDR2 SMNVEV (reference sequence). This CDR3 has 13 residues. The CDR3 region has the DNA TGTGCCAGCATGGGACAGGGGGACAATGAGCAGTTCTTC. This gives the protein CASMGQGDNEQFF.

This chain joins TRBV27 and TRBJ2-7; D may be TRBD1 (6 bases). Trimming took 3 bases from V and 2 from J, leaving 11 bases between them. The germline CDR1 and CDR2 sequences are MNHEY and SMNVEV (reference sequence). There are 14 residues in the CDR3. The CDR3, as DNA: TGTGCCAGCAGTTTCTTCCGACAGGCCTACGAGCAGTACTTC. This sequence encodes CASSFFRQAYEQYF.

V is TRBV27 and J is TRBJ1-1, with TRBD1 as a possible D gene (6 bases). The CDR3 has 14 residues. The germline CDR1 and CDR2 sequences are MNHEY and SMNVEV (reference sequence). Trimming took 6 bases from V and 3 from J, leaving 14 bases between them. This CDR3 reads CASSARGGYTEAFF. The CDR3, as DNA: TGTGCCAGCAGCGCCAGGGGTGGGTACACTGAAGCTTTCTTT.

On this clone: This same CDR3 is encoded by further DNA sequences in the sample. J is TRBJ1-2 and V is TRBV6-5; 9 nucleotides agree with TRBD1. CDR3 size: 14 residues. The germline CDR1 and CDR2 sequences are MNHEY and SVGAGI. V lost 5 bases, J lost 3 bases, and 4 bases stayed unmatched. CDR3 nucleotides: TGTGCCAGCAGTCGGACAGGGGAAGACTATGGCTACACCTTC. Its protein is CASSRTGEDYGYTF.

DNA for the CDR3: TGTGCCAGCAGCTTGGGTGGAACAGGAAGGGAGCAGTACTTC. Protein: CASSLGGTGREQYF. This chain uses TRBV7-6 with TRBJ2-7, with D perhaps matching TRBD1 (5 bases). This CDR3 is 14 amino acids long. V gave up 3 bases and J gave up 7 bases, with 16 bases separating them. Germline loops: CDR1 SGHVS, CDR2 FNYEAQ.

CDR3 amino acids: CASSSGSSPLHF. The CDR3 DNA sequence: TGTGCCAGCAGCTCGGGGAGTTCACCCCTCCACTTT. This chain uses TRBV7-9 with TRBJ1-6; no definite D call. Trimming left V 4 bases short and J 9 bases short, with 7 bases between. This CDR3 is 12 amino acids long. The germline V gene encodes CDR1 SEHNR and CDR2 FQNEAQ (reference sequence).

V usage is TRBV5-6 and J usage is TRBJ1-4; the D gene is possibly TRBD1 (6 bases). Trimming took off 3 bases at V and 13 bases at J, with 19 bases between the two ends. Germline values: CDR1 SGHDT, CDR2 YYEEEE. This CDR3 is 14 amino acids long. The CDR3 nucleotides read TGTGCCAGCAGCTCCCGGTTGGGGGGCGGGGGACTGTTTTTT. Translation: CASSSRLGGGGLFF.

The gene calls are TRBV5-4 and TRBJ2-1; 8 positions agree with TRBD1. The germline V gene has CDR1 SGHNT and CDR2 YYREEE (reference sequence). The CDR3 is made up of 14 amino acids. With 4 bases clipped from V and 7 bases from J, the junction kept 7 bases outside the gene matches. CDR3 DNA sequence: TGTGCCAGCAGCACCGGACAGGGACGGAATGAGCAGTTCTTC. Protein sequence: CASSTGQGRNEQFF.

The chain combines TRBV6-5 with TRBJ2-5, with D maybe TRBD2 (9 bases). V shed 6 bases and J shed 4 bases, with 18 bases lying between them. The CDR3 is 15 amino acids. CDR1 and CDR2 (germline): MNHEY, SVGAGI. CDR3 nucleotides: TGTGCCAGCAGAGAGACTAGCGGACAGGGAGAGACCCAGTACTTC. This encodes CASRETSGQGETQYF.

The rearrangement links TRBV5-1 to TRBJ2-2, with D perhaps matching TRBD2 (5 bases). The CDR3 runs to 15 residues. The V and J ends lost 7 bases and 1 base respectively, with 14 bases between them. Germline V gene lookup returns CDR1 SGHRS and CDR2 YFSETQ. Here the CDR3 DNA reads TGCGCCAGCCGGACTCCGGCTCAGAACACCGGGGAGCTGTTTTTT. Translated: CASRTPAQNTGELFF.

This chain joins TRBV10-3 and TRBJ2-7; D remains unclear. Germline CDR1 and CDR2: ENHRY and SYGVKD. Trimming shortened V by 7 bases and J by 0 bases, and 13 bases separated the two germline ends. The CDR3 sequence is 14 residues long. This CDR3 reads CAITSAPSSYEQYF. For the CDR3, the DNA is TGTGCCATCACATCCGCACCGAGCTCCTACGAGCAGTACTTC.

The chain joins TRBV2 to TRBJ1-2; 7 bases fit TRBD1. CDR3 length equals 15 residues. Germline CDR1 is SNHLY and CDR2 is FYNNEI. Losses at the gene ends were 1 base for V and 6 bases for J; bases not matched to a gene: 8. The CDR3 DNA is TGTGCCAGCAGTGAAGAGACAGGGACTCTCGATGGCTACACCTTC. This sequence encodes CASSEETGTLDGYTF.

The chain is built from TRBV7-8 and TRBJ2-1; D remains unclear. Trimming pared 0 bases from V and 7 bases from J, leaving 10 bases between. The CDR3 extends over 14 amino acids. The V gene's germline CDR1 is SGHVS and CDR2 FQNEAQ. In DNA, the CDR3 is TGTGCCAGCAGCTTAGCAGCTAGTTGGAATGAGCAGTTCTTC. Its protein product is CASSLAASWNEQFF. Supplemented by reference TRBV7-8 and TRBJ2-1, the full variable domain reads GAGVSQSPRYKVAKRGQDVALRCDPISGHVSLFWYQQALGQGPEFLTYFQNEAQLDKSGLPSDRFFAERPEGSVSTLKIQRTQQEDSAVYLCASSLAASWNEQFFGPGTRLTVL.